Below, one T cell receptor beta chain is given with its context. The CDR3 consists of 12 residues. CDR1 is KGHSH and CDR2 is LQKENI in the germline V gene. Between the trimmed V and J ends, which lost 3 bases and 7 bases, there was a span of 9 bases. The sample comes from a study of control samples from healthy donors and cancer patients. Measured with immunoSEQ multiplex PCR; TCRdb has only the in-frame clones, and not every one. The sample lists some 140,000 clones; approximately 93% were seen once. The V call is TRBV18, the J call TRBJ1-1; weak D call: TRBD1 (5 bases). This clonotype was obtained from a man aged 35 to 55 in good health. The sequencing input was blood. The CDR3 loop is CASSPETVEAFF. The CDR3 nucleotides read TGTGCCAGCTCACCCGAGACAGTTGAAGCTTTCTTT.